These 17 T cell receptor beta chains originate from one sample sequenced in a study of blood T cells in healthy people across ages. Primers used in a second PCR of about 7 to 11 cycles were a sample-barcoded 5' primer and a J-beta primer mix. TCRdb fed the 5' RACE reads into MiXCR, producing one record per CDR3 protein. The sample includes about 730,000 distinct CDR3 sequences, 40% to 45% of them seen just once. Input material: blood. Receptors were obtained from a woman aged 55-69 years in good health.

The rearrangement joins TRBV18 to TRBJ2-5, with TRBD1 as a possible D gene (6 bases). The length of the CDR3 is 13 residues. Between the trimmed V and J ends, which lost 5 bases and 11 bases, there was a span of 18 bases. Germline lookup yields CDR1 KGHSH and CDR2 LQKENI. CDR3 amino acids: CASSSTRGNEQYF. For the CDR3, the DNA is TGTGCCAGCTCATCAACCAGGGGCAATGAGCAGTACTTC. The whole variable domain, filled in from reference TRBV18 and TRBJ2-5, reads NAGVMQNPRHLVRRRGQEARLRCSPMKGHSHVYWYRQLPEEGLKFMVYLQKENIIDESGMPKERFSAEFPKEGPSILRIQQVVRGDSAAYFCASSSTRGNEQYFGPGTRLLVL.

This clonotype came up a few times. The chain has TRBV6-5 and TRBJ2-3; 11 nucleotides match TRBD1. The CDR3 is made up of 15 amino acids. The J segment lost 6 bases and the V segment lost 7 bases, leaving 9 bases of the junction unmatched. CDR1 is MNHEY and CDR2 is SVGAGI in the germline V gene. CDR3 sequence reads: CASTDLGQGVDTQYF. The CDR3 region has the DNA TGTGCCAGCACTGACTTGGGACAGGGGGTGGATACGCAGTATTTT.

A few counts support this clonotype. This chain uses TRBV7-2 with TRBJ2-1; either TRBD1 or TRBD2 may fit D (5 bases each). Trimming removed 2 bases from V and 2 bases from J, with 10 bases in between. CDR1 is SGHTA, CDR2 FQGNSA, per germline. The CDR3 runs 15 residues. In nucleotides, the CDR3 is TGTGCCAGCAGCTTATCTAGAGGGGCCTACAATGAGCAGTTCTTC. It codes for CASSLSRGAYNEQFF.

This chain joins TRBV11-1 and TRBJ2-3; TRBD2 matches at 10 bases. V was pared by 2 bases and J by 2 bases, with 25 bases of the junction left unmatched. This CDR3 has 23 amino acids. Per the germline V gene, CDR1 is SGHAT and CDR2 is FQDESV (reference sequence). This chain's CDR3 is CASSLPGGLGLAGAQDLTDTQYF. CDR3 nucleotides: TGTGCCAGCAGCTTACCCGGAGGGCTGGGGCTAGCGGGGGCCCAGGACCTCACAGATACGCAGTATTTT.

There are a few counts of this clonotype. The V gene is TRBV9, the J gene TRBJ2-3, with 7 bases aligning to TRBD2. Trimming cost V 3 bases and J 1 base; bases outside gene matches: 5. Germline CDR1 reads SGDLS; CDR2 reads YYNGEE. The CDR3 extends over 15 amino acids. CDR3 in amino acids: CASSGPSGGTDTQYF. The CDR3 DNA sequence: TGTGCCAGCAGCGGGCCTAGCGGAGGCACAGATACGCAGTATTTT.

The V gene is TRBV3-1, the J gene TRBJ2-1; TRBD2 matches at 13 bases. The CDR3 is 14 amino acids. V shed 0 bases and J 11 bases; nucleotides not matched to a gene: 1. From germline, CDR1 is LGHDT and CDR2 YNNKEL (reference sequence). CDR3 bases: TGTGCCAGCAGCCAAGAGGGGACTAGCGGGAAGCAGTTCTTC. Protein sequence: CASSQEGTSGKQFF.

This chain connects TRBV7-9 to TRBJ2-7; 7 bases fit TRBD2. Trimming cost V 2 bases and J 6 bases; bases outside gene matches: 7. Looked up from germline, CDR1 is SEHNR and CDR2 is FQNEAQ (reference sequence). CDR3 size: 14 residues. The CDR3 coding sequence is TGTGCCAGCAGCTTAATGAGCGGGGACGGCGAGCAGTACTTC. Translation: CASSLMSGDGEQYF.

There are a few counts of this clonotype. The chain recombines TRBV5-1 with TRBJ1-2; 12 bases are shared with TRBD1. V dropped 3 bases and J dropped 3; count of bases not matched to a gene: 6. Per germline, CDR1 SGHRS and CDR2 YFSETQ. This CDR3 has 16 residues. This CDR3 reads CASSSGQGARDYGYTF. CDR3 DNA: TGCGCCAGCAGCTCGGGACAGGGGGCGCGTGACTATGGCTACACCTTC.

This clonotype was observed a single time. The chain couples TRBV5-1 to TRBJ2-2, with a tentative D call TRBD1 (6 bases). The CDR3 contains 18 residues. Trimming removed 0 bases from V and 4 bases from J, with 19 bases in between. The germline V gene encodes CDR1 SGHRS and CDR2 YFSETQ. CDR3 amino acids: CASSLEGRGTIGTGELFF. The CDR3, as DNA: TGCGCCAGCAGCTTGGAGGGCAGGGGCACGATTGGCACCGGGGAGCTGTTTTTT.

A note on this clonotype: This sequence may be a read error, since a much larger clone differs from it by one base. The chain carries TRBV7-2 and TRBJ2-5; D is uncertain. Germline CDR1 reads SGHTA; CDR2 reads FQGNSA. CDR3 length: 11 amino acids. The CDR3 DNA sequence: TGTGCCGGCAGCTTTAAAGAGACCCAGTACTTC. This sequence encodes CAGSFKETQYF.

This sequence joins TRBV29-1 and TRBJ2-1; tentatively, D is TRBD2 (6 bases). The CDR3 covers 16 residues. Trimming removed 3 bases at V and 5 bases at J, with 20 bases between. CDR1 SQVTM and CDR2 ANQGSEA come from the germline V gene. CDR3 nucleotide sequence: TGCAGCGTTGACCTACTACTAGCTGGGAGGAACAATGAGCAGTTCTTC. This translates into CSVDLLLAGRNNEQFF.

This clonotype turned up a few times. The J gene is TRBJ2-7, the V gene TRBV7-2, with TRBD2 identical over 14 bases. Gene TRBJ2-5 matches the end of the DNA better, so the J call may be wrong. The length of the CDR3 is 16 residues. Germline assignment: CDR1 SGHTA and CDR2 FQGNSA. The CDR3 reads CASSPPTSGGAKTQYF. CDR3 DNA sequence: TGTGCCAGCAGCCCGCCGACTAGCGGGGGGGCCAAGACCCAGTACTTC.

This clonotype was found once. This chain joins TRBV10-3 and TRBJ1-2, with TRBD1 identical over 8 bases. CDR1 and CDR2 (germline): ENHRY, SYGVKD. This CDR3 has 16 residues. The V gene end was trimmed by 2 bases and the J gene end by 1 base; junction bases not matched to a gene: 6. In DNA form, the CDR3 reads TGTGCCATCAGTGAGACAGGGGGGCGTGGTAACTATGGCTACACCTTC. It codes for CAISETGGRGNYGYTF.

This chain connects TRBV6-2 or TRBV6-3 to TRBJ2-3; D ambiguous. V was pared by 4 bases and J by 2 bases, with 13 bases between. CDR1 MNHEY and CDR2 SVGEGT come from the germline V gene. The CDR3 contains 15 residues. The CDR3 sequence: CASSFSGGYTDTQYF. The CDR3 DNA reads as TGTGCCAGCAGTTTCTCGGGCGGTTACACAGATACGCAGTATTTT.

To note about this clonotype: Since a much larger clone is just one base distant, this may be a read error. The chain joins TRBV7-2 to TRBJ1-2, with TRBD1 identical over 8 bases. CDR3 size: 14 residues. CDR1 is SGHTA, CDR2 FQGNSA, per germline. CDR3 region: CASSLADRANGCTF. The CDR3 bases are TGTGCCAGCAGCTTAGCGGACAGGGCTAATGGCTGCACCTTC.

This clonotype was seen at least ten times. CDR3 nucleotide sequence: TGCAGCGTCCGGGGTGGGATCCAAGAGACCCAGTACTTC. Translating it yields CSVRGGIQETQYF. The rearrangement joins TRBV29-1 to TRBJ2-5; maybe TRBD2 (5 bases). CDR3 length equals 13 residues. V gave up 6 bases and J gave up 1 base, with 12 bases separating them. Germline assignment: CDR1 SQVTM and CDR2 ANQGSEA.

This clonotype was counted a few times. CDR3 coding DNA: TGTGCCAGCAGCTTAGCGGGACAGGGGCTACTCAACTATGGCTACACCTTC. Protein: CASSLAGQGLLNYGYTF. The chain carries TRBV7-2 and TRBJ1-2, with 10 bases aligning to TRBD1. The CDR3 has 17 amino acids. CDR1 and CDR2 from the germline V gene are SGHTA and FQGNSA. The V and J ends lost 0 bases and 2 bases, in that order; junction bases with no gene match: 6.